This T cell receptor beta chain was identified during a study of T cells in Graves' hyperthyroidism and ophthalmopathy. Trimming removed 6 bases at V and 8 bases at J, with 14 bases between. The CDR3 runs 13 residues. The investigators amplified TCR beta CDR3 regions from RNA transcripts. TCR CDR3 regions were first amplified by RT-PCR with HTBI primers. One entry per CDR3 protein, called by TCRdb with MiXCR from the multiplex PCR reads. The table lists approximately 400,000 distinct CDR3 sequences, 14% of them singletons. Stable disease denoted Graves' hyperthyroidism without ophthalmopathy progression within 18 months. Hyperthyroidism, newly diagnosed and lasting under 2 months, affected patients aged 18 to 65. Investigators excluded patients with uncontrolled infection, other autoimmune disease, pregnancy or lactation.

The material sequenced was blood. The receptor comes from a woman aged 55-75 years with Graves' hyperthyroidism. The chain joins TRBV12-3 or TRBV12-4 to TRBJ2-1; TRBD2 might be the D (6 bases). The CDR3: CASRRTGGDEQFF. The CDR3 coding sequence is TGTGCCAGCAGGAGGACCGGGGGTGATGAGCAGTTCTTC.